The following is a T cell receptor (beta chain) sequence with its context. V trimming: 8 bases; J trimming: 0 bases; junction bases outside the gene matches: 6. From germline, CDR1 is SEHNR and CDR2 FQNEAQ (reference sequence). This CDR3 is built from 15 residues. The sample belongs to a study of control samples from healthy donors and cancer patients. Generated by immunoSEQ multiplex PCR, the TCRdb table keeps only in-frame clones and is missing some. The table shows about 44,000 clones, with around 75% occurring only once. The sequencing sample was made of formalin-fixed, paraffin-embedded tissue. This TCR derives from a male donor with melanoma. This chain joins TRBV7-9 and TRBJ2-3, with TRBD2 matching over 9 bases. CDR3 protein: CASRLAEASTDTQYF. In DNA, the CDR3 is TGTGCCAGCCGACTAGCGGAAGCTAGCACAGATACGCAGTATTTT.